Listed below are T cell receptor beta chains from one sample, sequenced in a study of shared clonotypes between healthy human individuals. The repertoire was sequenced with immunoSEQ multiplex PCR; TCRdb's copy has only in-frame clones and lacks some. Of about 670,000 clones in the sample, approximately 79% were seen once. The sequenced sample was memory CD4+ T cells sorted from blood. The receptors were gathered from a woman in her twenties or thirties in good health. CDR3s include the opening cysteine and the closing phenylalanine or tryptophan. A row's size may be missing; if present it is once, few, many or a size class.

clone_size cdr3_length v_call cdr3_aa
many 14 TRBV6-5 CASSYSAGVYEQYF
. 13 TRBV6-1 CASSTRRDYEQYF
. 16 TRBV6-1 CASSVGYSGGYNEQFF
. 13 TRBV6-1 CASSVYLYTEAFF
. 18 TRBV10-2 CASSESSRHADSTDTQYF
. 15 TRBV11-2 CASSGGGAGAYEQYF
. 13 TRBV7-2 CASSRDIKETQYF
. 14 TRBV28 CASDGQGETGELFF
. 15 TRBV29-1 CSAPGTSGTYNEQFF
few 15 TRBV30 CAWSVIADHYNEQFF
few 18 TRBV13 CASSSQTRGLAGGETQYF
. 17 TRBV10-3 CAISGSSRQEFVSEQYF
. 20 TRBV6-1 CASSVLYGVSGARKQETQYF
. 14 TRBV19 CASSIVVTAYEQYF
once 15 TRBV28 CASSPLDSPPATQYF
few 14 TRBV5-5 CASSLGTGNQPQHF
. 16 TRBV5-1 CASSDLRQGVTNGYTF
. 15 TRBV11-3 CASSLTGGFVYGYTF
few 16 TRBV27 CASSHLSGGGETEAFF
. 13 TRBV7-8 CASSVRVGYGYTF
many 19 TRBV19 CASSIEVPSFGQLNYGYTF
. 15 TRBV7-9 CASSPRTGRNYGYTF
. 15 TRBV19 CASRNPKTGEETQYF
. 15 TRBV7-4 CASSFIQGKWHEQYF
. 15 TRBV2 CASTLRASGRYEQYF
. 13 TRBV25-1 CASTRGGTYEQYF
. 9 TRBV7-2 CASSFSTFF
. 12 TRBV7-2 CASSLTNQPQHF
. 13 TRBV7-6 CASSPRHDAEAFF
once 16 TRBV28 CASSFTGTRAPGELFF
. 17 TRBV4-1 CASSQPAAGKRYNEQFF
once 12 TRBV11-3 CASSLRSNEQFF
many 16 TRBV7-9 CASSLGGKSSYNEQFF
. 15 TRBV27 CASSPGASGANVLTF
once 15 TRBV19 CASSGVYPSNQPQHF
. 13 TRBV5-1 CASSLLPPDTQYF
. 11 TRBV30 CAWARGYGYTF
. 12 TRBV2 CASSEFGGTAFF
. 14 TRBV29-1 CSVEDPGGRETQYF
. 13 TRBV5-4 CASSESFRGGYTF
. 15 TRBV19 CASSQPDRVLGKLFF
. 15 TRBV21-1 CASSKSQRRFYEQYF
. 13 TRBV10-1 CASSESRTHGYTF
. 15 TRBV15 CATSRKSQGGTEAFF
. 14 TRBV2 CASIPTTDPRFTYF
few 13 TRBV30 CAWSRGPNQPQHF
. 11 TRBV28 CASSFGQPQHF
. 14 TRBV6-6 CASSQPQGQGGYTF
. 11 TRBV20-1 CSAREEKTQYF
many 14 TRBV10-2 CASTPIGNTGELFF
. 13 TRBV2 CASAGFSYNEQFF
few 14 TRBV19 CASRTTGGAETQYF
. 11 TRBV5-4 CASSLLEEQFF
. 14 TRBV29-1 CSVVIQGLHEKLFF
. 16 TRBV2 CASSDDGTRRSWEQYF
. 15 TRBV18 CASSPGTGRVYEQYF
. 13 TRBV29-1 CSGNSITSYEQYF
. 13 TRBV7-3 CASSFSSGETQYF
. 13 TRBV9 CASSQALNTEAFF
. 12 TRBV29-1 CSVAREGTEAFF